This TCR beta chain originates from a study of cytomegalovirus exposure and HLA in healthy donors. Overall study results and limits: Cytomegalovirus association was listed for around 170 TCR beta chains. For cytomegalovirus status, the classifier reportedly gave diagnoses with high specificity and sensitivity. A few CMV-associated chains were confirmed in vitro to be specific for CMV antigens.

Profiled with immunoSEQ multiplex PCR; TCRdb holds only in-frame clones, not every one. The sample comprises about 110,000 clones, 70% to 90% of which are singletons, and more than 1.4% rests with the top ten. As concerns this clone: Its antigen is not known.

CDR1 and CDR2 from the germline V gene are SGHTA and FQGNSA. The CDR3 has 15 residues. V lost 5 bases and J lost 0, with 11 bases in between. Material for sequencing was PBMCs. The chain couples TRBV7-2 to TRBJ2-1; TRBD2 might be the D (5 bases). The TCR originated in a woman younger than 45 in good health and CMV-seropositive. CDR3 amino acids: CASSHSGSSYNEQFF. The CDR3 DNA follows: TGTGCCAGCAGCCACAGCGGCAGCTCCTACAATGAGCAGTTCTTC.